The source of this T cell receptor beta chain is a study of cytomegalovirus exposure and HLA in healthy donors. Study results and limitations: Being indistinguishable, some V segments were excluded, TRBV6-2 and TRBV6-3 among them. A later analysis by the authors found several of the most significant clusters apparently linked to common viral pathogens.

Amplification used 60 Vbeta primers and 13 Jbeta primers. Produced via immunoSEQ multiplex PCR; TCRdb's table is partial and in-frame only. The sample yields about 130,000 clones, roughly 80% seen once. This clone has a handful of counts. What it recognizes is unknown. V was trimmed by 11 bases and J by 6 bases, leaving 17 bases between them. CDR3 length equals 13 residues. Germline-derived CDR1 and CDR2 are MNHNY and SVGAGI (reference sequence). The rearrangement uses TRBV6-6 and TRBJ2-1, with D tentatively TRBD2 (6 bases). The receptor's source is a boy aged 5-17 years in good health and CMV-seronegative. The sequenced material came from PBMCs. The CDR3 bases are TGTGCCGGAGGGCTGGGGGGAGGCAATGAGCAGTTCTTC. It encodes CAGGLGGGNEQFF.